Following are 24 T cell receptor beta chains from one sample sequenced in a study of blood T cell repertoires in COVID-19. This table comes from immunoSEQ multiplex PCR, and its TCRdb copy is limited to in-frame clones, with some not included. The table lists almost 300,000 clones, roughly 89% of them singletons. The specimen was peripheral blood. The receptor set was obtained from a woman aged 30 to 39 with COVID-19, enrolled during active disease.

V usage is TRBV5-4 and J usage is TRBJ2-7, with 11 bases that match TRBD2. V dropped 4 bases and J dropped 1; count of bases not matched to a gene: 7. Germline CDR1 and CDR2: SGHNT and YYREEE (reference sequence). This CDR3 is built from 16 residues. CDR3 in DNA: TGTGCCAGCAGCGGAGGAGGGACTAGCGGATCCTACGAGCAGTACTTC. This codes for CASSGGGTSGSYEQYF.

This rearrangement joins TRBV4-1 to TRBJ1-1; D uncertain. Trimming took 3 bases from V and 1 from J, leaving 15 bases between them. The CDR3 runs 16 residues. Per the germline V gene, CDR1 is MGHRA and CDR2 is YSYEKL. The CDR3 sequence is CASSHLWAEANTEAFF. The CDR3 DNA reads TGCGCCAGCAGCCATCTTTGGGCGGAGGCGAACACTGAAGCTTTCTTT.

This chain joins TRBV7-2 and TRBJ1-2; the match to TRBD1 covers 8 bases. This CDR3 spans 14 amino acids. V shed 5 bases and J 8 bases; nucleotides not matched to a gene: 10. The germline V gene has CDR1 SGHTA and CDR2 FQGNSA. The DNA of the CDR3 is TGTGCCAGCAGCCGCGGACAGGGATGGGTCGGCTACACCTTC. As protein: CASSRGQGWVGYTF.

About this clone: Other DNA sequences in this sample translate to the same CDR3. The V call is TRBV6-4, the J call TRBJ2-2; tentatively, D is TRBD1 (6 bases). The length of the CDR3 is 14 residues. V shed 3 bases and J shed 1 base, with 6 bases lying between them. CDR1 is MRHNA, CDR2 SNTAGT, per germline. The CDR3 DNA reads TGTGCCAGCAGTGAGGGACAGAACACCGGGGAGCTGTTTTTT. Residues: CASSEGQNTGELFF.

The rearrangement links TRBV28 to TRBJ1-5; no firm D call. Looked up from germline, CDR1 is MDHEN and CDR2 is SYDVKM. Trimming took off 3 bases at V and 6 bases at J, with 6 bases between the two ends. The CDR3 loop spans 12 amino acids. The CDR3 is CASSLRGQPQHF. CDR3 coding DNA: TGTGCCAGCAGTTTGCGGGGTCAGCCCCAGCATTTT. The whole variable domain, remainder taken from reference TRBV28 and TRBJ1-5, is DVKVTQSSRYLVKRTGEKVFLECVQDMDHENMFWYRQDPGLGLRLIYFSYDVKMKEKGDIPEGYSVSREKKERFSLILESASTNQTSMYLCASSLRGQPQHFGDGTRLSIL.

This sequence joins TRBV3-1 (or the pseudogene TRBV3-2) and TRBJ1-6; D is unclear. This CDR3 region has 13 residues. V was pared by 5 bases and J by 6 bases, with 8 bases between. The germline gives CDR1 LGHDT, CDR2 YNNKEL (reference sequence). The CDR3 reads CASSRRFNSPLHF. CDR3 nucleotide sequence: TGTGCCAGCAGCAGGAGATTTAATTCACCCCTCCACTTT.

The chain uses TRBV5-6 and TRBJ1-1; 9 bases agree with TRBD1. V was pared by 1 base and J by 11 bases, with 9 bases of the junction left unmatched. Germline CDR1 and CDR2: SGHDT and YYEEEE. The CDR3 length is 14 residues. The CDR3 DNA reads TGTGCCAGCAGCTTGTGGGACAGGGCCGGTGTGGCTTTCTTT. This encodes CASSLWDRAGVAFF.

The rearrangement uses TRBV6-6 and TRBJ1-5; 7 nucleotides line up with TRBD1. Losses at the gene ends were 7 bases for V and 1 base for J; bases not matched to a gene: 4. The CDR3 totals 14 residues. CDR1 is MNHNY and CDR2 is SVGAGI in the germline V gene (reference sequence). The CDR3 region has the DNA TGTGCCAGCACCCAGACAGGGAGCAATCAGCCCCAGCATTTT. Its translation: CASTQTGSNQPQHF.

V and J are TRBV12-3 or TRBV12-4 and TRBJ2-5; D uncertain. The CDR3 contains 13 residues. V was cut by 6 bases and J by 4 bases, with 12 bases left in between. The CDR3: CASSSRGGETQYF. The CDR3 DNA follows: TGTGCCAGCAGCTCTAGAGGTGGAGAGACCCAGTACTTC.

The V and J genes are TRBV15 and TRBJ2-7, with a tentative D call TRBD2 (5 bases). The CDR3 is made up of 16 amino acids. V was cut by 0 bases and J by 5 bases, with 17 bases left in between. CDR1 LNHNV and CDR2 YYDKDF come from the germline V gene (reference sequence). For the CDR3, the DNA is TGTGCCACCAGCAGAGATTGGGCGGGTGGTACTGACGAGCAGTACTTC. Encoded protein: CATSRDWAGGTDEQYF.

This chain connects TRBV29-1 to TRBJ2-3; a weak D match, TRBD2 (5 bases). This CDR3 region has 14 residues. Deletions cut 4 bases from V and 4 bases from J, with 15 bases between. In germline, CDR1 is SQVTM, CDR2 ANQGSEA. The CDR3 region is CSVGAVGVADTQYF. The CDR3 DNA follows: TGCAGCGTTGGTGCCGTCGGGGTGGCAGATACGCAGTATTTT.

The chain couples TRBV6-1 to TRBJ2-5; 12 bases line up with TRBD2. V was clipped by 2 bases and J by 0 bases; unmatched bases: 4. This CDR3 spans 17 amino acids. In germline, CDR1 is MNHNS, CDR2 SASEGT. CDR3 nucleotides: TGTGCCAGCAGTGAAAGGCTAGCGGGGGGGAACCAAGAGACCCAGTACTTC. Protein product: CASSERLAGGNQETQYF.

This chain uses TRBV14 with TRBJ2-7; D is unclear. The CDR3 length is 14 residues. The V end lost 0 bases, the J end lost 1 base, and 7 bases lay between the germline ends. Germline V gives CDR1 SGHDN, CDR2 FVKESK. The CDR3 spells CASSQDRRSYEQYF. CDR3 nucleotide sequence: TGTGCCAGCAGCCAAGATCGCAGATCCTACGAGCAGTACTTC. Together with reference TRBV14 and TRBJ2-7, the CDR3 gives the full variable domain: EAGVTQFPSHSVIEKGQTVTLRCDPISGHDNLYWYRRVMGKEIKFLLHFVKESKQDESGMPNNRFLAERTGGTYSTLKVQPAELEDSGVYFCASSQDRRSYEQYFGPGTRLTVT.

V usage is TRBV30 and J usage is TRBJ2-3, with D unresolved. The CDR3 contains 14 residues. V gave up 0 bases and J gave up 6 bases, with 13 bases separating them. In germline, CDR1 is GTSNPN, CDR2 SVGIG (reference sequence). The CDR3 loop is CAWSVLVSQDTQYF. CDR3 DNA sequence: TGTGCCTGGAGTGTACTGGTTAGCCAGGATACGCAGTATTTT.

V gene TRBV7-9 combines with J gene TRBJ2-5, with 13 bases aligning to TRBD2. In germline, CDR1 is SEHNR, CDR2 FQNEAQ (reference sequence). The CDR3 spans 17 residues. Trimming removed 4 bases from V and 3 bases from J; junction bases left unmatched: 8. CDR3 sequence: CASSSYGTSGNKETQYF. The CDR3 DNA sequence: TGTGCCAGCAGCTCATATGGGACTAGCGGGAACAAAGAGACCCAGTACTTC.

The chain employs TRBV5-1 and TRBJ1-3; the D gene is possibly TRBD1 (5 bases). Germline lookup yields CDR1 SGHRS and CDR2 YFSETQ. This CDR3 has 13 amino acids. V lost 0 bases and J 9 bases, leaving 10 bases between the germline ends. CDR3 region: CASSLDPGATIYF. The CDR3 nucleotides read TGCGCCAGCAGCTTGGATCCTGGGGCCACCATATATTTT. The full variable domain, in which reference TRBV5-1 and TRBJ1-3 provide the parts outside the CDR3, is KAGVTQTPRYLIKTRGQQVTLSCSPISGHRSVSWYQQTPGQGLQFLFEYFSETQRNKGNFPGRFSGRQFSNSRSEMNVSTLELGDSALYLCASSLDPGATIYFGEGSWLTVV.

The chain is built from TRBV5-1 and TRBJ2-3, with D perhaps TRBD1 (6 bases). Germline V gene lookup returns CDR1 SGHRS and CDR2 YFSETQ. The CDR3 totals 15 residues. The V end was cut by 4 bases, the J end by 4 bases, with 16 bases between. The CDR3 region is CASSPGTSGADTQYF. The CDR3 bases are TGCGCCAGCAGCCCGGGAACCTCAGGGGCAGATACGCAGTATTTT.

The CDR3 DNA reads as TGTGCCAGCAGCCGAACTCCGGGACAGGGGTATGGCTACACCTTC. Translated, it gives CASSRTPGQGYGYTF. The chain employs TRBV11-2 and TRBJ1-2; 10 positions match TRBD1. CDR3 size: 15 residues. Germline V gene lookup returns CDR1 SGHAT and CDR2 FQNNGV. After removal of 5 bases from V and 5 bases from J, the junction contained 8 bases not matched to a gene.

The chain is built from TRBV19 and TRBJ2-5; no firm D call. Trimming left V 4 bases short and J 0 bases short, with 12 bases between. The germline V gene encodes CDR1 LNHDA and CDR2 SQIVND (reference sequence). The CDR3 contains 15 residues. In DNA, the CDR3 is TGTGCCAGTAGTACTAGGAATAGTTACCAAGAGACCCAGTACTTC. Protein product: CASSTRNSYQETQYF.

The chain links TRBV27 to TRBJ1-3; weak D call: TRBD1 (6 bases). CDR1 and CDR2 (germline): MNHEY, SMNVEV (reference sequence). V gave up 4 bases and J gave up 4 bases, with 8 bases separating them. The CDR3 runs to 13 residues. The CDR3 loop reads CASSYRAGNTIYF. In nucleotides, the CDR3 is TGTGCCAGCAGTTACAGGGCAGGAAACACCATATATTTT.

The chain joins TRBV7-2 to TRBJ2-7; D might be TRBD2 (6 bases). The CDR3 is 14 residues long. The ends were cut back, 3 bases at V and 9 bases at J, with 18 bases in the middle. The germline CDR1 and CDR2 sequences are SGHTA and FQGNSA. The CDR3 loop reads CASSFRGEAFGQYF. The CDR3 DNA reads TGTGCCAGCAGCTTCCGCGGGGAGGCCTTCGGGCAGTACTTC. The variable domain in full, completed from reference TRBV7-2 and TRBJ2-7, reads GAGVSQSPSNKVTEKGKDVELRCDPISGHTALYWYRQSLGQGLEFLIYFQGNSAPDKSGLPSDRFSAERTGGSVSTLTIQRTQQEDSAVYLCASSFRGEAFGQYFGPGTRLTVT.

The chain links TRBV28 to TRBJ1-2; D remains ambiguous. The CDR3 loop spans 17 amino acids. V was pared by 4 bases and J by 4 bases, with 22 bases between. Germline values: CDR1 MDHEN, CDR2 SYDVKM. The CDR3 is CASSSPGRFNGVYGYTF. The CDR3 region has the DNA TGTGCCAGCAGTTCCCCCGGACGCTTCAACGGGGTCTATGGCTACACCTTC.

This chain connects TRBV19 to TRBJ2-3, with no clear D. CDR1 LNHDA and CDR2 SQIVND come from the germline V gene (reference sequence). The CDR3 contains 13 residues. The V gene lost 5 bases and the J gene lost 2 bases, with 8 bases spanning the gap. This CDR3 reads CASSLVATDTQYF. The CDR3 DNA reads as TGTGCCAGTAGTTTAGTAGCCACAGATACGCAGTATTTT.

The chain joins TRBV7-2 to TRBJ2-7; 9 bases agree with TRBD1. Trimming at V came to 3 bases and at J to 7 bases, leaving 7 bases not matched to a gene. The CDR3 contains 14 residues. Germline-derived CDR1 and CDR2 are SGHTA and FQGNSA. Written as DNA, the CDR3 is TGTGCCAGCAGCTTTGGGACAGGGACCGCGGAGCAGTACTTC. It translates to CASSFGTGTAEQYF.